These T cell receptor beta chains were read from a single sample in a study of blood T cell repertoires in COVID-19. Method: immunoSEQ multiplex PCR; TCRdb's copy keeps in-frame clones and lacks some. The data contain some 370,000 clones, about 90% of them singletons. Sequencing used peripheral blood. Source of these receptors: a young man with active or convalescent COVID-19. Each CDR3 is given with its conserved first and last residue. The D gene is left open where the match is weak. Clone size is shown for a subset of rows, as once, few, many or a class of expanded clone.

V gene	D gene	clone size	J gene	CDR3 protein	CDR3 DNA
TRBV7-2	TRBD2	once	TRBJ2-3	CASSLGLAGSGDTQYF	TGTGCCAGCAGCTTAGGACTAGCGGGGAGTGGAGATACGCAGTATTTT
TRBV6-5	.	.	TRBJ1-2	CASRRAREGGYTF	TGTGCCAGCAGGCGGGCCCGGGAGGGAGGCTACACCTTC
TRBV5-1	TRBD1	.	TRBJ1-4	CASSLAGTGDATNEKLFF	TGCGCCAGCAGCTTGGCCGGGACAGGAGATGCAACTAATGAAAAACTGTTTTTT
TRBV6-5	.	.	TRBJ2-7	CASSFTRNAGDHEQYF	TGTGCCAGCAGTTTCACTCGAAACGCAGGGGACCACGAGCAGTACTTC
TRBV27	TRBD2	.	TRBJ2-1	CASSYTSGAYNEQFF	TGTGCCAGCAGTTACACTAGCGGGGCCTACAATGAGCAGTTCTTC
TRBV6-2/TRBV6-3	.	.	TRBJ1-5	CASSSHKAGQPQHF	TGTGCCAGCAGTTCCCATAAGGCAGGTCAGCCCCAGCATTTT
TRBV7-8	.	.	TRBJ1-1	CASSRDTLNTEAFF	TGTGCCAGCAGCCGAGACACGCTGAACACTGAAGCTTTCTTT
TRBV6-5	.	.	TRBJ2-2	CASSYGRMANTGELFF	TGTGCCAGCAGTTACGGGAGGATGGCGAACACCGGGGAGCTGTTTTTT
TRBV6-5	.	.	TRBJ2-2	CASSYRGTGELFF	TGTGCCAGCAGTTACAGGGGCACCGGGGAGCTGTTTTTT
TRBV7-9	.	.	TRBJ2-7	CASSRGQFAGDEQYF	TGTGCCAGCAGCCGTGGACAGTTTGCAGGGGACGAGCAGTACTTC
TRBV7-2	TRBD2	.	TRBJ2-5	CASSFWTSGGRGETQYF	TGTGCCAGCAGCTTCTGGACTAGCGGGGGCCGAGGAGAGACCCAGTACTTC
TRBV15	TRBD1	.	TRBJ2-3	CATSRWTGTTDTQYF	TGTGCCACCAGCAGGTGGACAGGGACGACAGATACGCAGTATTTT
TRBV9	TRBD2	.	TRBJ2-1	CASSETPYSGSQNEQFF	TGTGCCAGCAGCGAGACCCCTTATAGCGGGAGTCAAAATGAGCAGTTCTTC